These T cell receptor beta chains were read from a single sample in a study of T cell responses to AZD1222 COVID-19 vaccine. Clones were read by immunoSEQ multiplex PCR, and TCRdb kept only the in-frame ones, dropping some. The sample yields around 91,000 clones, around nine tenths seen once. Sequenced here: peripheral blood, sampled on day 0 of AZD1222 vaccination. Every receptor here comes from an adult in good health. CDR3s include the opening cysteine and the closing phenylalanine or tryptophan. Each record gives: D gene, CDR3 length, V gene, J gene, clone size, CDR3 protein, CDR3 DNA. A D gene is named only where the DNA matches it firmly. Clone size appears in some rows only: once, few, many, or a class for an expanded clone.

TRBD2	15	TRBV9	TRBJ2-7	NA	CASSFLAGGPNEQYF	TGTGCCAGCAGCTTTCTAGCGGGAGGGCCCAACGAGCAGTACTTC
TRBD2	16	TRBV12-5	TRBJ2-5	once	CASVPGGTSPLETQYF	TGTGCTAGTGTCCCTGGGGGGACTAGTCCCTTAGAGACCCAGTACTTC
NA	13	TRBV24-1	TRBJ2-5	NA	CATSAQGLETQYF	TGTGCCACCAGTGCTCAGGGGCTGGAGACCCAGTACTTC
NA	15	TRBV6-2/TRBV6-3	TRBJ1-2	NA	CASSYLFSENYGYTF	TGTGCCAGCAGTTACCTTTTCAGTGAAAACTATGGCTACACCTTC
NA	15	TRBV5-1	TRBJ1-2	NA	CASSLNGGRNYGYTF	TGCGCCAGCAGCTTGAACGGGGGTCGTAACTATGGCTACACCTTC
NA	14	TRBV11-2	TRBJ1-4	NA	CASSQQGVNEKLFF	TGTGCCAGCAGCCAACAGGGCGTCAATGAAAAACTGTTTTTT
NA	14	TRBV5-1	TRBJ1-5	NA	CASSLGVNNQPQHF	TGCGCCAGCAGCTTGGGCGTCAACAATCAGCCCCAGCATTTT
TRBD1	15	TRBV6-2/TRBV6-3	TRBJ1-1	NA	CASSYSGTDNTEAFF	TGTGCCAGCAGTTACTCCGGGACAGATAACACTGAAGCTTTCTTT
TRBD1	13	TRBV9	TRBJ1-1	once	CASSGTGASEAFF	TGTGCCAGCAGCGGTACAGGGGCTTCTGAAGCTTTCTTT
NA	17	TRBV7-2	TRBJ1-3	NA	CASSSAASRSSGNTIYF	TGTGCCAGCAGCTCCGCAGCCAGCAGGAGCTCTGGAAACACCATATATTTT
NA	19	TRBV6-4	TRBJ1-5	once	CASSDPWGGSRDSNQPQHF	TGTGCCAGCAGTGACCCCTGGGGCGGGAGTAGGGATAGCAATCAGCCCCAGCATTTT
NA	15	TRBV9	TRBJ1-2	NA	CASSVDAGEGYGYTF	TGTGCCAGCAGCGTAGACGCAGGGGAGGGGTATGGCTACACCTTC
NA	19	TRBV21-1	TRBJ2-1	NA	CASSKERRAGTGMDNEQFF	TGTGCCAGCAGCAAAGAGCGTCGCGCGGGGACAGGGATGGACAATGAGCAGTTCTTC
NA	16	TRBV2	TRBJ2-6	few	CASRSTGGSGANVLTF	TGTGCCAGCAGATCGACTGGGGGCTCTGGGGCCAACGTCCTGACTTTC
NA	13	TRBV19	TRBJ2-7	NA	CASIGTPTYEQYF	TGTGCCAGTATTGGGACCCCTACCTACGAGCAGTACTTC
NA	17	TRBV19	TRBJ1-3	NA	CASSIMGSHFSGNTIYF	TGTGCCAGTAGTATTATGGGCTCTCATTTCTCTGGAAACACCATATATTTT
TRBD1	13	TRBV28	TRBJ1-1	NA	CASSLIWDREAFF	TGTGCCAGCAGTTTAATTTGGGACAGGGAAGCTTTCTTT
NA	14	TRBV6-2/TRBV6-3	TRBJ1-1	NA	CASSYTGMNTEAFF	TGTGCCAGCAGTTACACCGGGATGAACACTGAAGCTTTCTTT
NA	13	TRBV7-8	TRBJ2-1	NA	CASSFAGKNEQFF	TGTGCCAGCAGCTTCGCGGGAAAGAATGAGCAGTTCTTC
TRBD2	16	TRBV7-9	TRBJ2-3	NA	CASSTWTSGGTDTQYF	TGTGCCAGCAGCACATGGACTAGCGGGGGCACAGATACGCAGTATTTT
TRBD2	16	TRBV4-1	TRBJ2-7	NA	CASSQVPGLDVYEQYF	TGCGCCAGCAGCCAAGTCCCCGGACTAGATGTCTACGAGCAGTACTTC
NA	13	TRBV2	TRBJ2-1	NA	CASMGPWNNEQFF	TGTGCCAGCATGGGACCTTGGAACAATGAGCAGTTCTTC
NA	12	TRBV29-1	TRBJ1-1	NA	CSVEPPNTEAFF	TGCAGCGTTGAGCCCCCGAACACTGAAGCTTTCTTT
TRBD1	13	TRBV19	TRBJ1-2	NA	CATGDRGHYGYTF	TGTGCCACCGGGGACAGGGGGCACTATGGCTACACCTTC
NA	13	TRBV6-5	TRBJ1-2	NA	CASTVPPAGGYTF	TGTGCCAGCACCGTACCCCCAGCCGGTGGCTACACCTTC
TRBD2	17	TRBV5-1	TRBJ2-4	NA	CASSLGTSGRVQNIQYF	TGCGCCAGCAGCCTCGGGACTAGCGGGAGGGTGCAAAACATTCAGTACTTC
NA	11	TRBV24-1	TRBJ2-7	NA	CATSEGSTGYF	TGTGCCACCAGTGAGGGGTCGACAGGATACTTC
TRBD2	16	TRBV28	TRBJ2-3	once	CASSPPGSRELNTQYF	TGTGCCAGCAGTCCGCCCGGTTCGCGGGAGTTAAATACGCAGTATTTT
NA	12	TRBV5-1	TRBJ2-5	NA	CASSSPEETQYF	TGCGCCAGCAGCTCCCCTGAAGAGACCCAGTACTTC
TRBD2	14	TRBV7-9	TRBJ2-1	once	CASSLVVAGNEQFF	TGTGCCAGCAGCTTAGTGGTAGCGGGAAATGAGCAGTTCTTC
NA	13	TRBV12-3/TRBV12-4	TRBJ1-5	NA	CASSRGWNQPQHF	TGTGCCAGCAGTAGGGGGTGGAATCAGCCCCAGCATTTT
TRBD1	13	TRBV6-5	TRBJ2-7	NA	CASNPGQAYEQYF	TGTGCCAGCAACCCGGGACAGGCCTACGAGCAGTACTTC
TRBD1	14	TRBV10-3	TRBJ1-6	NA	CAISGGQSGSPLHF	TGTGCCATCAGTGGGGGACAGTCGGGTTCACCCCTCCACTTT
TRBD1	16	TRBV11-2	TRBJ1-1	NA	CASSRDRVGPGGEAFF	TGTGCCAGCAGTCGGGACAGGGTAGGGCCGGGGGGTGAAGCTTTCTTT
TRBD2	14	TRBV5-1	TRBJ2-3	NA	CASSKTSGTDTQYF	TGCGCCAGCAGCAAGACTAGCGGCACAGATACGCAGTATTTT
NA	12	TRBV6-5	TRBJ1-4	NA	CATSPGYEKLFF	TGTGCCACCTCCCCAGGGTACGAAAAACTGTTTTTT
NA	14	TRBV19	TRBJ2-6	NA	CASSWLWGANVLTF	TGTGCCAGTAGTTGGCTTTGGGGGGCCAACGTCCTGACTTTC
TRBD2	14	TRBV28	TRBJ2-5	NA	CASSFLGGGETQYF	TGTGCCAGCAGCTTCTTGGGGGGAGGGGAGACCCAGTACTTC
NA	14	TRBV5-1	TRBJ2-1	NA	CASSGGTPNNEQFF	TGCGCCAGCAGCGGCGGGACCCCAAACAATGAGCAGTTCTTC
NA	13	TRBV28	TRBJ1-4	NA	CASSLFPGQKLFF	TGTGCCAGCAGTTTATTTCCGGGCCAAAAACTGTTTTTT